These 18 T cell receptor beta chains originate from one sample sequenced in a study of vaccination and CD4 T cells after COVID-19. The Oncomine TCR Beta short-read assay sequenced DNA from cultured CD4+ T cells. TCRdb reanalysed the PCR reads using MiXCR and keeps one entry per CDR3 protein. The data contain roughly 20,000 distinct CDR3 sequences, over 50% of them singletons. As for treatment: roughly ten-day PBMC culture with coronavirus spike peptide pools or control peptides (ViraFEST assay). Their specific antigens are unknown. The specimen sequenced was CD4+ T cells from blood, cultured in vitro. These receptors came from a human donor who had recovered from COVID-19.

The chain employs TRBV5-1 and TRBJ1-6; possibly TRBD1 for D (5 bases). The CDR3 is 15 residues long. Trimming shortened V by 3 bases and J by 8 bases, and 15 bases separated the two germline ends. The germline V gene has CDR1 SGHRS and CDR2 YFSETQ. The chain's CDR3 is CASSWGGTDDSPLHF. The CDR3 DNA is TGCGCCAGCAGCTGGGGGGGGACGGATGATTCACCCCTCCACTTT.

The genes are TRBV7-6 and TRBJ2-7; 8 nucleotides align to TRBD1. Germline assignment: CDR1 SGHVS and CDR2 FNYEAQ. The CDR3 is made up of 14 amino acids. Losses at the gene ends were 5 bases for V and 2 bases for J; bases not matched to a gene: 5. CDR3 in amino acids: CASSLQGDTYEQYF. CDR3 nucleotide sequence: TGTGCCAGCAGCCTACAGGGGGATACCTACGAGCAGTACTTC. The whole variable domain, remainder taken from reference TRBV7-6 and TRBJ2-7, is GAGVSQSPRYKVTKRGQDVALRCDPISGHVSLYWYRQALGQGPEFLTYFNYEAQQDKSGLPNDRFSAERPEGSISTLTIQRTEQRDSAMYRCASSLQGDTYEQYFGPGTRLTVT.

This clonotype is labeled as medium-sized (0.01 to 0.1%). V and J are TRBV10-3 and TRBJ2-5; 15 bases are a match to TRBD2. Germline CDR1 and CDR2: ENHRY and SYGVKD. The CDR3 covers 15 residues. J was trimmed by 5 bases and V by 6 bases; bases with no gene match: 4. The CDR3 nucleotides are TGTGCCATCAGGCAGGGACTAGCGGGAGGTGAGACCCAGTACTTC. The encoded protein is CAIRQGLAGGETQYF.

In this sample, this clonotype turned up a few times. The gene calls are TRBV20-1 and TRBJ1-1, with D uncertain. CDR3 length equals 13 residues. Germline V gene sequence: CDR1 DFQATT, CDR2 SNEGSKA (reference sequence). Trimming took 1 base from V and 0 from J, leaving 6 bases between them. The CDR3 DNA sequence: TGCAGTGCTAGAGCCCCCGTGAACACTGAAGCTTTCTTT. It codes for CSARAPVNTEAFF.

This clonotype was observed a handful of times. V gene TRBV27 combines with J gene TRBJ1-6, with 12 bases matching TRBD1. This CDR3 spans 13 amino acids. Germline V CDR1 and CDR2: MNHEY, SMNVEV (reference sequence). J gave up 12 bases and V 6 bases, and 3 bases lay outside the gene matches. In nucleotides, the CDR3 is TGTGCCAGCAGGGGACAGGGGGCAAAACCCCTCCACTTT. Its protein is CASRGQGAKPLHF.

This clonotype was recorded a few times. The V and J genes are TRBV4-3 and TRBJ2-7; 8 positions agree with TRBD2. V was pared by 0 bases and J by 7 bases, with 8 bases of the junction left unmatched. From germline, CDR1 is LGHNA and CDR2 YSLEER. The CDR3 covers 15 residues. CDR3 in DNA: TGCGCCAGCAGCCAAGAAATAGCGGGATTGGGGGAGCAGTACTTC. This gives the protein CASSQEIAGLGEQYF.

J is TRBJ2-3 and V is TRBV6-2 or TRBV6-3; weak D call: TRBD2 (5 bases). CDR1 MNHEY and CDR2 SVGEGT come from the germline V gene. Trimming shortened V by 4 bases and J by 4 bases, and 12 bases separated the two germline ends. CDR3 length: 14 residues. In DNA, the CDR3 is TGTGCCAGCAGTTGGGGAGAATCGGCAGATACGCAGTATTTT. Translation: CASSWGESADTQYF.

CDR3 nucleotide sequence: TGTGCCAGCAGCCAGGGGAGGGTGTCCTATAATTCACCCCTCCACTTT. This gives the protein CASSQGRVSYNSPLHF. V gene TRBV3-1 combines with J gene TRBJ1-6; D remains ambiguous. Trimming pared 3 bases from V and 1 base from J, leaving 10 bases between. The germline CDR1 and CDR2 sequences are LGHDT and YNNKEL (reference sequence). CDR3 length: 16 residues.

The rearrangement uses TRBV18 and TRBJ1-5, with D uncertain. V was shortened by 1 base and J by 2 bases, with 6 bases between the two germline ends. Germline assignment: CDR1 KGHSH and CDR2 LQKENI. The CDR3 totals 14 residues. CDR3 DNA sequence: TGTGCCAGCTCACCACAGGACCGCAATCAGCCCCAGCATTTT. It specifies CASSPQDRNQPQHF.

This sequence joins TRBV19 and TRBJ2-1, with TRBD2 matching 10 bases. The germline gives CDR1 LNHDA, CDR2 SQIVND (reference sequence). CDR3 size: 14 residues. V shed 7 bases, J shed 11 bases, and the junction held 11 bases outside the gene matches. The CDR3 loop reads CASTATSGVKQQFF. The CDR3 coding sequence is TGTGCCAGTACCGCTACTAGCGGGGTGAAGCAGCAGTTCTTC.

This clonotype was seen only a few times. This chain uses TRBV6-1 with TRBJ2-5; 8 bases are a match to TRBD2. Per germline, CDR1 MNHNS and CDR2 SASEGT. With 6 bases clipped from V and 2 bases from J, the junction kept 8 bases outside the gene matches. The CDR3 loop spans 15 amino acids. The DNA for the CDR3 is TGTGCCAGCAGACCTACTGCGGGGGGTCAAGAGACCCAGTACTTC. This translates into CASRPTAGGQETQYF.

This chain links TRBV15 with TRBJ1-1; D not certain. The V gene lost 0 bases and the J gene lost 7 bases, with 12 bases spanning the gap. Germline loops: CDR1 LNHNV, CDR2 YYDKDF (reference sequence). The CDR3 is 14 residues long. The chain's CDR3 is CATSRDRGTSEAFF. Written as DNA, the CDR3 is TGTGCCACCAGCAGAGATAGAGGTACAAGTGAAGCTTTCTTT. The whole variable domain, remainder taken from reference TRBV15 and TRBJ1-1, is DAMVIQNPRYQVTQFGKPVTLSCSQTLNHNVMYWYQQKSSQAPKLLFHYYDKDFNNEADTPDNFQSRRPNTSFCFLDIRSPGLGDTAMYLCATSRDRGTSEAFFGQGTRLTVV.

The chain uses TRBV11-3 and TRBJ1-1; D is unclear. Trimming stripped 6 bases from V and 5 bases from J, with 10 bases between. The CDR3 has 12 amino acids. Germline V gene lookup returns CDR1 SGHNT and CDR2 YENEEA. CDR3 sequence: CASRHGGTEAFF. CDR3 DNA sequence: TGTGCCAGCAGGCACGGAGGGACTGAAGCTTTCTTT.

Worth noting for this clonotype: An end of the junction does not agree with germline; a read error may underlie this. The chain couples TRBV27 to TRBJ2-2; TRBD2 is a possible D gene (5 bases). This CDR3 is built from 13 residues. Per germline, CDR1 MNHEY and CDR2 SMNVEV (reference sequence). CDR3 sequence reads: CASSFLNTGELLF. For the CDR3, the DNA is TGTGCCAGCAGTTTCCTCAACACCGGGGAGCTGCTTTTT.

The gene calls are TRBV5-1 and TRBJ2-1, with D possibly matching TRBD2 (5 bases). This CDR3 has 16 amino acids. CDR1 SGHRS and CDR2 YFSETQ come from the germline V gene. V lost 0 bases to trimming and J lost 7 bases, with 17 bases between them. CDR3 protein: CASSLASRSDQNEQFF. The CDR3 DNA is TGCGCCAGCAGCTTGGCGAGCCGTAGCGATCAAAATGAGCAGTTCTTC.

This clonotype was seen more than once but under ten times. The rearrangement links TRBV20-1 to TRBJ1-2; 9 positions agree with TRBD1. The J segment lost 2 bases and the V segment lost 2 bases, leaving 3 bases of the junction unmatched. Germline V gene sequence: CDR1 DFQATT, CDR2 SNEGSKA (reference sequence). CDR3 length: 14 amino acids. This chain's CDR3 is CSARKGQGNYGYTF. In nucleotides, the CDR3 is TGCAGTGCTAGAAAGGGACAGGGAAACTATGGCTACACCTTC.

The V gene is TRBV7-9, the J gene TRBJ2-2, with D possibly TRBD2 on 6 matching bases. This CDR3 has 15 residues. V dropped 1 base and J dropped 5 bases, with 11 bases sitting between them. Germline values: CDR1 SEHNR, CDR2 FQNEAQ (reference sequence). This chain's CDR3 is CASSLEVGLTGELFF. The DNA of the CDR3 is TGTGCCAGCAGCTTAGAGGTCGGACTAACCGGGGAGCTGTTTTTT. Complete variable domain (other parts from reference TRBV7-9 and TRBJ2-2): DTGVSQNPRHKITKRGQNVTFRCDPISEHNRLYWYRQTLGQGPEFLTYFQNEAQLEKSRLLSDRFSAERPKGSFSTLEIQRTEQGDSAMYLCASSLEVGLTGELFFGEGSRLTVL.

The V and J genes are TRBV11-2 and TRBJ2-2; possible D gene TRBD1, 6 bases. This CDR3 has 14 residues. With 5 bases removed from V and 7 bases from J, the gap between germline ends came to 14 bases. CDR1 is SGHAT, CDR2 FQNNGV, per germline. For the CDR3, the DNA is TGTGCCAGCAGCCCCAGGGGTGGCGGCGGGGAGCTGTTTTTT. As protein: CASSPRGGGGELFF. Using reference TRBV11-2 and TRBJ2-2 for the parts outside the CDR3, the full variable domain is EAGVAQSPRYKIIEKRQSVAFWCNPISGHATLYWYQQILGQGPKLLIQFQNNGVVDDSQLPKDRFSAERLKGVDSTLKIQPAKLEDSAVYLCASSPRGGGGELFFGEGSRLTVL.